In this sample, the clone carrying this T cell receptor (beta chain) turned up a few times. Germline loops: CDR1 SGHAT, CDR2 FQNNGV. There are 21 residues in the CDR3. V lost 6 bases to trimming and J lost 2 bases; unmatched junction nucleotides: 23. The data are from a study of identical twins. Template switching added a universal primer site; cDNA carried unique molecular identifiers. TCRdb called the 5' RACE reads again in MiXCR, with one record for every CDR3 protein. The data contain over 250,000 distinct CDR3 sequences, 7.5% to 9.5% of them singletons. The same data also went into a second study, on yellow fever vaccine responses in identical twins. This second study says: Twins reportedly mounted vaccine T cell responses that seemed partly convergent, partly personalized.

The sample consisted of CD8+ T cells sorted from blood. V is TRBV11-2 and J is TRBJ2-5; TRBD2 matches 11 bases. The sequence derives from a woman younger than 35 in good health. CDR3 amino acids: CASRKGGAGTSGRRRQETQYF. CDR3 nucleotides: TGTGCCAGCAGAAAAGGTGGGGCCGGGACTAGCGGCAGACGGCGTCAAGAGACCCAGTACTTC.